Given below is one T cell receptor (beta chain) in context. Its specificity is not known. One end of the junction does not line up with germline, which may come from a read error. This specimen comes from a study of read filtering for tumor transcriptome and immune sequencing. About the study: Revised staging placed eight or nine patients in R-ISS I, 15 to 20 in II, 7 in III. General study points: The CD138-negative fraction was mixed bone marrow immune cells, not pure T cells.

From roughly 390 ng of RNA, a library with molecular barcoded alpha/delta and beta/gamma adaptors was made. TCRdb re-called the reads through MiXCR, storing one row per CDR3 protein. The sample holds fewer than 150,000 distinct CDR3 sequences, roughly 13% seen once. CDR3 size: 16 residues. The V gene's germline CDR1 is SGHAT and CDR2 FQNNGV. This chain joins TRBV11-2 and TRBJ2-1; 7 bases line up with TRBD2. The clonotype originates from a donor aged 40 or older with multiple myeloma. The specimen sequenced was a population of CD138-negative cells sorted from bone marrow. CDR3 DNA sequence: TGTGCCAGCAGCCCCCCAGGGAGGGCCTCTTACAATGGGCAGTTCTTC. It yields the protein CASSPPGRASYNGQFF.